This T cell receptor beta chain was observed in a study of cytomegalovirus exposure and HLA in healthy donors. Study-level background: Earlier, about 180 million T cells were analyzed, and 117 million unique TCR beta sequences were found among them.

The PCR ran on 60 Vbeta and 13 Jbeta primers. Produced via immunoSEQ multiplex PCR; TCRdb's table is partial and in-frame only. The sample has about 110,000 clones, around 70% seen once; the top ten hold 8% to 9.5%. Per the germline V gene, CDR1 is MDHEN and CDR2 is SYDVKM. V lost 9 bases and J 3 bases, leaving 12 bases between the germline ends. The CDR3 spans 13 residues. The source material was PBMCs. The TCR originated in a man younger than 45 in good health and CMV-seropositive. The rearrangement links TRBV28 to TRBJ1-5; D perhaps matches TRBD1 (5 bases). CDR3 residues: CASLGGNNQPQHF. The CDR3 bases are TGTGCCAGTTTGGGGGGGAACAATCAGCCCCAGCATTTT.